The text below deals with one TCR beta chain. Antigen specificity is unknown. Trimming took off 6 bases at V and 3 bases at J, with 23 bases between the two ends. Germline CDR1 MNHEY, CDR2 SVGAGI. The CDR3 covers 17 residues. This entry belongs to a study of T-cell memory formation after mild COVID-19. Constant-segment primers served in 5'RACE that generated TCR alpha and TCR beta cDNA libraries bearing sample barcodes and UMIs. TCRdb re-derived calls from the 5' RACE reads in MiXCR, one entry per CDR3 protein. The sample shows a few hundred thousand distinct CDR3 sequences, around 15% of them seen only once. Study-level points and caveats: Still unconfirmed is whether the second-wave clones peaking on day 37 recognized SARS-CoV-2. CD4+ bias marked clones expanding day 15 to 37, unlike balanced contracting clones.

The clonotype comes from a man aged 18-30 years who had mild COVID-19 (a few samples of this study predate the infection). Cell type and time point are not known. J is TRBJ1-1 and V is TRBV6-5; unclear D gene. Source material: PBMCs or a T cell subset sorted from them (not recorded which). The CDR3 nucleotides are TGTGCCAGCAGAGGAGCATGGGCCTGGGCACTGTACACTGAAGCTTTCTTT. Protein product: CASRGAWAWALYTEAFF.